This record covers a single T cell receptor (beta chain). In the original workflow: Estimation of nucleated cell counts relied on the amplification of reference gene primers. Profiling relied on immunoSEQ multiplex PCR, and the TCRdb table lists in-frame clones only, not all of them. The V and J calls and clone size come from that table; D and trimming were worked out from the DNA. The table lists 75,000 to 95,000 clones, approximately 87% of them singletons. Germline V CDR1 and CDR2: SGHDN, FVKESK. This CDR3 comprises 12 residues. V gave up 2 bases and J gave up 6 bases, with 4 bases separating them. The data originate from a study of blood T cell repertoires in COVID-19. Study-wide background: COVID-19 samples collected from the United States, Italy and Spain covered acute and convalescent phases. PBMCs, B-cell-depleted T cells, or T cells were the source of the cDNA or gDNA that made up the material.

The TCR sequence derives from a human donor in a cohort sampled during active COVID-19. The chain uses TRBV14 and TRBJ1-4, with unresolved D. The sample consisted of peripheral blood. The CDR3: CASSQLDEKLFF. The CDR3 coding sequence is TGTGCCAGCAGCCAACTCGATGAAAAACTGTTTTTT.